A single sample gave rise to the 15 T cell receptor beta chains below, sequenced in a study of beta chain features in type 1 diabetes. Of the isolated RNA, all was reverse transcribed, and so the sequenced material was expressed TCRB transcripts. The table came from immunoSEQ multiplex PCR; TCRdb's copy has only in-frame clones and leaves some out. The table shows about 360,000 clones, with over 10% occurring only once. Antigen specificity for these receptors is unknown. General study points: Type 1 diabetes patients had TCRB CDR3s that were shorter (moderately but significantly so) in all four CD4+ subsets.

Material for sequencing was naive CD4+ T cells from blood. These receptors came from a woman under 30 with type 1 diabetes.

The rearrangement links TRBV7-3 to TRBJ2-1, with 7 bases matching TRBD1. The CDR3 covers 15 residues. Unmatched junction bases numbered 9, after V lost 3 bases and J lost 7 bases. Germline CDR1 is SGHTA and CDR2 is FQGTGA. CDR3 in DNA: TGTGCCAGCAGCTTGGTCCCAGGGGGTGAAAATGAGCAGTTCTTC. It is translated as CASSLVPGGENEQFF.

This CDR3 reads CASSPPVDRGHYEQFF. The CDR3 DNA reads TGTGCCAGCAGCCCCCCCGTGGACAGGGGACACTACGAGCAGTTCTTC. The chain uses TRBV7-9 and TRBJ2-1; TRBD1 matches 9 bases. The V and J ends lost 5 bases and 10 bases, in that order; junction bases with no gene match: 15. The CDR3 is 16 amino acids. Germline V gene data show CDR1 as SEHNR and CDR2 as FQNEAQ (reference sequence).

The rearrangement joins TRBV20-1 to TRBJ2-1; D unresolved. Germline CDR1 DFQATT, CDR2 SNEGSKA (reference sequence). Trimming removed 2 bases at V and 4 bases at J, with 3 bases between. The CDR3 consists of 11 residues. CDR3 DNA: TGCAGTGCTAGACTATACAATGAGCAGTTCTTC. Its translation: CSARLYNEQFF.

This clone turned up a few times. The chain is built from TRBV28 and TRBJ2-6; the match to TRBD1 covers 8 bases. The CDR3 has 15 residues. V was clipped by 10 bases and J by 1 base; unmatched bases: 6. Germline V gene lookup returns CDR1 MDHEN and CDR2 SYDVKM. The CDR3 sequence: CATQGANSGANVLTF. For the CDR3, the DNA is TGTGCCACCCAGGGGGCCAATTCTGGGGCCAACGTCCTGACTTTC.

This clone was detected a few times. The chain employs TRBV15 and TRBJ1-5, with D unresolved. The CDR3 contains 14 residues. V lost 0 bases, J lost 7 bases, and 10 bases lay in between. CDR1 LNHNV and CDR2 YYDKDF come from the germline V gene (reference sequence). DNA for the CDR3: TGTGCCACCAGCAGAGACGAGGGTGGGCAGCCCCAGCATTTT. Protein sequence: CATSRDEGGQPQHF.

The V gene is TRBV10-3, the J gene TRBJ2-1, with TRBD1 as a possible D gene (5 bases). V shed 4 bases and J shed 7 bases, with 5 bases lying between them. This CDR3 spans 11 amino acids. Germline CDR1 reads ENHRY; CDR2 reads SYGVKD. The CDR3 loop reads CAISAGNEQFF. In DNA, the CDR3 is TGTGCCATCAGTGCAGGGAATGAGCAGTTCTTC.

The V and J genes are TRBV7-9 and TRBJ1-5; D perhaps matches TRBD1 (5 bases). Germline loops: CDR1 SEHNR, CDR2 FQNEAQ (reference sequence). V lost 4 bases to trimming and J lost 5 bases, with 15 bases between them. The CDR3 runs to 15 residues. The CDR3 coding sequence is TGTGCCAGCAGCTCTAACAGGTCGTCGTATCAGCCCCAGCATTTT. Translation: CASSSNRSSYQPQHF.

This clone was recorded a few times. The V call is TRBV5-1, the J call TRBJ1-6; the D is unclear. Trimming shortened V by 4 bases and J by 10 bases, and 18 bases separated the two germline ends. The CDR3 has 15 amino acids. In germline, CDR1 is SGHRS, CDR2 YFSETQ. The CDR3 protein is CASSPSFGEYSPLHF. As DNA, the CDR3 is TGCGCCAGCAGCCCGTCGTTCGGGGAGTACTCACCCCTCCACTTT.

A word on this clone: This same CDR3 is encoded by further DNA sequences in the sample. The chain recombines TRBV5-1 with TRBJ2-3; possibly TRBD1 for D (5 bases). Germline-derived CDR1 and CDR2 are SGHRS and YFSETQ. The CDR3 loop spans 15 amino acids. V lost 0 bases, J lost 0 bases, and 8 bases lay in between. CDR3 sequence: CASSLAPGSTDTQYF. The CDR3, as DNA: TGCGCCAGCAGCTTGGCCCCAGGGAGCACAGATACGCAGTATTTT.

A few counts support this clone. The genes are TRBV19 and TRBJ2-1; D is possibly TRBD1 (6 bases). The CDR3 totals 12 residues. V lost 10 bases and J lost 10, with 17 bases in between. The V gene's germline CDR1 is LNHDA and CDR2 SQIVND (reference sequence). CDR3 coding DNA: TGTGCCATCGGACCTCCAGGGGAGGAGCAGTTCTTC. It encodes CAIGPPGEEQFF. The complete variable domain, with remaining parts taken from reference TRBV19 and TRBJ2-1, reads DGGITQSPKYLFRKEGQNVTLSCEQNLNHDAMYWYRQDPGQGLRLIYYSQIVNDFQKGDIAEGYSVSREKKESFPLTVTSAQKNPTAFYLCAIGPPGEEQFFGPGTRLTVL.

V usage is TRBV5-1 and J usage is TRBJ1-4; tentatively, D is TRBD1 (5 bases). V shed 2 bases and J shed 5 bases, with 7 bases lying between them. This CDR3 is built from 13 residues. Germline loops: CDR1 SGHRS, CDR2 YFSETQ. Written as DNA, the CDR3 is TGCGCCAGCAGCTTAGGGGAAAATGAAAAACTGTTTTTT. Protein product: CASSLGENEKLFF.

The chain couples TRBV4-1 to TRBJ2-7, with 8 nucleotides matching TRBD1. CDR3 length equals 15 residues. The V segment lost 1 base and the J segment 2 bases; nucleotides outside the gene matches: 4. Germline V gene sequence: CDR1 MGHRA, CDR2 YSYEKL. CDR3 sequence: CASSQGSGQAYEQYF. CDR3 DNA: TGCGCCAGCAGCCAAGGGTCGGGACAGGCCTACGAGCAGTACTTC.

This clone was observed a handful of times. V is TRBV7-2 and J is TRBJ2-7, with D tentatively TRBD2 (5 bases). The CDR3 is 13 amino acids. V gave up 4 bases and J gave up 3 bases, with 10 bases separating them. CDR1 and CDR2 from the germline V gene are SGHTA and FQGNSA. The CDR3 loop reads CASSSFRGYEQYF. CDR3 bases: TGTGCCAGCAGCTCGTTCCGGGGCTACGAGCAGTACTTC.

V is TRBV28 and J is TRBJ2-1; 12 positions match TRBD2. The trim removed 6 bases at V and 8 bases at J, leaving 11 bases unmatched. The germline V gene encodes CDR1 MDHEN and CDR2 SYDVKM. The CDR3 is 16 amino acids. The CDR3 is CASSLRSGLAGDEQFF. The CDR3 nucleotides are TGTGCCAGCAGCCTAAGGTCGGGACTAGCGGGCGATGAGCAGTTCTTC.

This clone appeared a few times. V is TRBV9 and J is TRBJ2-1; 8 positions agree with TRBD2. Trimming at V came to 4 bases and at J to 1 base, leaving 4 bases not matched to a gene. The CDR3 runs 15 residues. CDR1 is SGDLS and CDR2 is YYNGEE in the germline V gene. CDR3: CASSQGLVSYNEQFF. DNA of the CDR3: TGTGCCAGCAGCCAGGGACTAGTGTCCTACAATGAGCAGTTCTTC.